The 8 T cell receptor beta chains presented below share a single source sample, sequenced in a study of shared clonotypes between healthy human individuals. Libraries were prepared by immunoSEQ multiplex PCR; TCRdb keeps only in-frame clonotypes and omits some of them. The table has over a million clones, 75% to 85% seen once. The specimen was memory CD4+ T cells from PBMCs. Subset noted: CD45RA-negative fraction. The receptors derive from a man aged 18 to 29 in good health. Some clones in this sample may be carry-over from other donors' samples.

This clone has more than one count but fewer than ten. The chain links TRBV27 to TRBJ1-1, with D perhaps matching TRBD1 (5 bases). The germline CDR1 and CDR2 sequences are MNHEY and SMNVEV (reference sequence). This CDR3 comprises 13 residues. V was trimmed by 6 bases and J by 13 bases, leaving 21 bases between them. The CDR3 protein is CASRPDRFGWDFF. CDR3 nucleotide sequence: TGTGCCAGCAGGCCCGACAGATTCGGCTGGGATTTCTTT.

A word on this clone: Other DNA sequences within the sample encode an identical CDR3. The rearrangement uses TRBV28 and TRBJ1-6; 8 bases line up with TRBD1. In germline, CDR1 is MDHEN, CDR2 SYDVKM. V dropped 6 bases and J dropped 0; count of bases not matched to a gene: 1. The CDR3 runs to 15 residues. The CDR3 sequence: CASRGQGSYNSPLHF. The CDR3 DNA follows: TGTGCCAGCAGAGGACAGGGCTCCTATAATTCACCCCTCCACTTT.

The chain combines TRBV2 with TRBJ2-1; no clear D. The CDR3 runs 13 residues. The germline V and J ends were trimmed by 5 bases and 10 bases, with 15 bases remaining between them. Germline CDR1 reads SNHLY; CDR2 reads FYNNEI. CDR3 residues: CASSPEKGQEQFF. The CDR3 DNA follows: TGTGCCAGCAGTCCGGAGAAGGGCCAAGAGCAGTTCTTC.

The genes are TRBV2 and TRBJ1-6, with D unresolved. Germline CDR1 is SNHLY and CDR2 is FYNNEI. This CDR3 is 13 amino acids long. The ends were cut back, 5 bases at V and 10 bases at J, with 12 bases in the middle. This chain's CDR3 is CASSYGGKSPLHF. CDR3 sequence (DNA): TGTGCCAGCAGTTACGGCGGGAAATCACCCCTCCACTTT.

The V call is TRBV11-1, the J call TRBJ1-5, with D uncertain. Germline values: CDR1 SGHAT, CDR2 FQDESV (reference sequence). CDR3 size: 12 residues. Trimming took 1 base from V and 7 from J, leaving 5 bases between them. DNA for the CDR3: TGTGCCAGCAGCTTAGACGCCCAGCCCCAGCATTTT. It is translated as CASSLDAQPQHF.

The chain is built from TRBV6-4 and TRBJ2-1; 8 nucleotides agree with TRBD2. CDR1 is MRHNA and CDR2 is SNTAGT in the germline V gene. The CDR3 loop spans 14 amino acids. J gave up 9 bases and V 0 bases, and 4 bases lay outside the gene matches. CDR3 in amino acids: CASSDSGLGGEQFF. The DNA for the CDR3 is TGTGCCAGCAGTGACTCGGGACTAGGTGGTGAGCAGTTCTTC.

V usage is TRBV11-2 and J usage is TRBJ2-7; no reliable D call. CDR3 size: 12 residues. The V gene's germline CDR1 is SGHAT and CDR2 FQNNGV. Trimming stripped 5 bases from V and 3 bases from J, with 8 bases between. DNA of the CDR3: TGTGCCAGCAGCCCAGGAAACTACGAGCAGTACTTC. Protein: CASSPGNYEQYF.

The rearrangement joins TRBV12-5 to TRBJ2-3; D is ambiguous. Trimming pared 4 bases from V and 0 bases from J, leaving 5 bases between. This CDR3 has 13 residues. Germline V lookup: CDR1 LGHNT, CDR2 FRNRAP. The CDR3 coding sequence is TGTGCTAGTGGTTACACTAGCACAGATACGCAGTATTTT. Its translation: CASGYTSTDTQYF.